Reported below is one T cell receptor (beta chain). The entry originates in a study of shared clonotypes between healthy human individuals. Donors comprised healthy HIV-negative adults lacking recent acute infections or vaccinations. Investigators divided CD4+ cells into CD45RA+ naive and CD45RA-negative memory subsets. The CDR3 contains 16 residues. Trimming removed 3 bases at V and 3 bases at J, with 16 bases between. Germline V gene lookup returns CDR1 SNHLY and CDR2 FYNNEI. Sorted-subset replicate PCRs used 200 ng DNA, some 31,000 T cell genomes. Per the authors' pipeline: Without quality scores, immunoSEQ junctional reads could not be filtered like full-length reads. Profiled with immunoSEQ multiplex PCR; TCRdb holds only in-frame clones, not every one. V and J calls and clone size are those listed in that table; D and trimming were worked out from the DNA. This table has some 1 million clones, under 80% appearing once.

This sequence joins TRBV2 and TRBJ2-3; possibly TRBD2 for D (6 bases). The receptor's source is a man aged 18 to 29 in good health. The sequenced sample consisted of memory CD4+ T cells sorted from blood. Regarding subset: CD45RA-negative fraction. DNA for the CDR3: TGTGCCAGCAGTGAGGGGAATAGCGGAGGTACAGATACGCAGTATTTT. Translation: CASSEGNSGGTDTQYF.